This record concerns one TCR beta chain sequence. Its antigen is still unknown. TCRdb keeps only in-frame clones here, not all; method: immunoSEQ multiplex PCR. Here the sample spans under 300,000 clones, 80% to 85% being singletons. The CDR3 is 16 residues long. CDR1 is MNHEY and CDR2 is SVGAGI in the germline V gene. Losses at the gene ends were 2 bases for V and 6 bases for J; bases not matched to a gene: 9. Unstimulated regulatory T cells (CD4+CD25+CD127-), CD4+CD25- non-regulatory cells, CD4 and CD8 cells were FACS-sorted from thawed PBMCs. This record comes from a study of Tregs in tolerant kidney transplant recipients. General study findings and limits: This study did not directly address biological reproducibility. Activated donor B cell expansion appeared to reveal the most relevant donor-specific TCRbeta repertoire. Validation in larger populations is needed because few patients were studied.

V gene TRBV6-5 combines with J gene TRBJ1-4; TRBD1 agrees at 7 bases. Sequenced sample: CD4+ T cells from blood. The clonotype was recovered from a human donor in good health. In DNA form, the CDR3 reads TGTGCCAGCAGTTACGATACAGGGGCGCAGTATGAAAAACTGTTTTTT. This sequence encodes CASSYDTGAQYEKLFF.